In its sample, the clone carrying this TCR beta chain was seen a few times. The record originates from a study of blood T cell repertoires in COVID-19. Study in general: Donors in the United States, Italy and Spain gave samples during acute or convalescent COVID-19.

Per the original methods: Reference gene primers were amplified, and this amplification served to estimate nucleated cell counts. The repertoire was sequenced with immunoSEQ multiplex PCR; TCRdb's copy has only in-frame clones and lacks some. The DNA was the basis for D and trimming; V, J and clone size are from that table. The repertoire holds about 220,000 clones, 86% seen once, with less than 4.5% in the top ten. Recruits, aged roughly 18 to 95 years, lived in 25 or so US areas. The CDR3 has 13 residues. Losses at the gene ends were 5 bases for V and 8 bases for J; bases not matched to a gene: 8. Germline loops: CDR1 SGHVS, CDR2 FNYEAQ.

The J gene is TRBJ1-2, the V gene TRBV7-6; 7 bases map to TRBD1. Source material: PBMCs or T cells enriched from blood (not recorded which). The receptor was isolated from a woman in her thirties or forties with acute COVID-19. CDR3 residues: CASSPGQAMGYTF. CDR3 nucleotide sequence: TGTGCCAGCAGCCCCGGACAGGCTATGGGCTACACCTTC.